These 19 T cell receptor beta chains were sequenced from one sample in a study of blood T cells in healthy people across ages. The authors ran a second PCR of about 6 to 11 cycles using a sample-barcoded 5' primer and a J-beta primer mix. TCRdb used MiXCR to reprocess the 5' RACE reads, holding one entry per CDR3 protein. The sample carries some 890,000 distinct CDR3 sequences, approximately 32% recorded once. The same data also went into a second study, on T cells of mothers and their children.

Sequenced: blood. The receptor source for this set is a woman between 35 and 50 years old in good health.

This clonotype was counted at least ten times. This chain joins TRBV7-9 and TRBJ2-1, with 11 positions matching TRBD2. The CDR3 totals 15 residues. Germline loops: CDR1 SEHNR, CDR2 FQNEAQ (reference sequence). Losses at the gene ends were 5 bases for V and 9 bases for J; bases not matched to a gene: 9. As DNA, the CDR3 is TGTGCCAGCAGCCTTAGCGGGGGGGCCAGTATTGAGCAGTTCTTC. It yields the protein CASSLSGGASIEQFF.

V and J are TRBV6-2 or TRBV6-3 and TRBJ1-2; TRBD1 might be the D (6 bases). Germline V gene lookup returns CDR1 MNHEY and CDR2 SVGEGT. The CDR3 totals 13 residues. V lost 6 bases to trimming and J lost 4 bases, with 12 bases between them. CDR3 region: CASRPDRTYGYTF. CDR3 DNA: TGTGCCAGCAGGCCCGACAGGACCTATGGCTACACCTTC.

This clonotype was counted a few times. V gene TRBV5-5 combines with J gene TRBJ2-5, with TRBD2 identical over 11 bases. This CDR3 contains 17 residues. The trim removed 1 base at V and 0 bases at J, leaving 5 bases unmatched. CDR1 SGHKS and CDR2 YYEKEE come from the germline V gene (reference sequence). The DNA for the CDR3 is TGTGCCAGCAGCTTGTCACTAGCGGGGGCCAACCAAGAGACCCAGTACTTC. Translated, it gives CASSLSLAGANQETQYF.

The gene calls are TRBV10-3 and TRBJ2-5; D unclear. Between the trimmed V and J ends, which lost 0 bases and 11 bases, there was a span of 22 bases. Germline loops: CDR1 ENHRY, CDR2 SYGVKD. The CDR3 spans 16 residues. In DNA form, the CDR3 reads TGTGCCATCAGTGAGTCGTCGAGCAGGCGAATCAATGAGCAGTACTTC. Translated, it gives CAISESSSRRINEQYF.

This rearrangement joins TRBV28 to TRBJ2-3; D uncertain. V was shortened by 2 bases and J by 4 bases, with 7 bases between the two germline ends. The CDR3 totals 13 residues. Germline values: CDR1 MDHEN, CDR2 SYDVKM. The CDR3 is CASSLNGADTQYF. In nucleotides, the CDR3 is TGTGCCAGCAGTTTAAATGGAGCAGATACGCAGTATTTT. The variable domain in full, with the rest retrieved from reference TRBV28 and TRBJ2-3, is DVKVTQSSRYLVKRTGEKVFLECVQDMDHENMFWYRQDPGLGLRLIYFSYDVKMKEKGDIPEGYSVSREKKERFSLILESASTNQTSMYLCASSLNGADTQYFGPGTRLTVL.

This clonotype was seen a few times. One end of the junction fails to match germline, which may point to a read error. The chain uses TRBV7-7 and TRBJ2-5, with D unclear. CDR1 and CDR2 from the germline V gene are SSHAT and FNYEAQ (reference sequence). The CDR3 length is 13 residues. CDR3 DNA: TGTGCTAGCAGCCCCAGTAGGAAAGAGACCCAGTACTTC. Residues: CASSPSRKETQYF.

In its sample, this clonotype was seen many times. V and J are TRBV3-1 and TRBJ2-5; D ambiguous. There are 14 residues in the CDR3. CDR1 LGHDT and CDR2 YNNKEL come from the germline V gene (reference sequence). V was clipped by 0 bases and J by 5 bases, with 10 bases between them. CDR3 sequence (DNA): TGTGCCAGCAGCCAAGAGGTAGGGATGGAGACCCAGTACTTC. It encodes CASSQEVGMETQYF.

Remarks on this clonotype: The junction departs from germline at one end; a sequencing error may be responsible. The V and J genes are TRBV6-2 or TRBV6-3 and TRBJ2-5, with D possibly TRBD2 on 6 matching bases. CDR3 length: 15 amino acids. The germline V gene has CDR1 MNHEY and CDR2 SVGEGT. In DNA, the CDR3 is TGTGCCGGCAGTTACACGGGGGTCGCGCAAGAGACCCAGTACTTC. Translated, it gives CAGSYTGVAQETQYF.

The V and J genes are TRBV20-1 and TRBJ2-1; 8 nucleotides match TRBD2. The CDR3 sequence is 16 residues long. Losses at the gene ends were 2 bases for V and 4 bases for J; bases not matched to a gene: 10. Germline CDR1 reads DFQATT; CDR2 reads SNEGSKA (reference sequence). DNA for the CDR3: TGCAGTGCTAGAAGATTACCGGGACTAGAGTACAATGAGCAGTTCTTC. This encodes CSARRLPGLEYNEQFF.

This clonotype was seen more than once but under ten times. V usage is TRBV20-1 and J usage is TRBJ2-3; 9 bases are a match to TRBD2. Germline assignment: CDR1 DFQATT and CDR2 SNEGSKA (reference sequence). CDR3 length equals 18 residues. The J segment lost 1 base and the V segment lost 1 base, leaving 12 bases of the junction unmatched. The CDR3 spells CSARALPGGGARTDTQYF. CDR3 bases: TGCAGTGCTAGAGCCCTCCCGGGCGGGGGGGCCCGCACAGATACGCAGTATTTT.

CDR3 sequence (DNA): TGTGCCAGCACTCCGAGGGGAATCATCTACAATGAGCAGTTCTTC. It codes for CASTPRGIIYNEQFF. This chain links TRBV27 with TRBJ2-1; possibly TRBD1 or TRBD2 for D (5 bases each). The germline CDR1 and CDR2 sequences are MNHEY and SMNVEV (reference sequence). V dropped 7 bases and J dropped 3 bases, with 16 bases sitting between them. The CDR3 contains 15 residues.

This clonotype was counted only a few times. The V call is TRBV5-1, the J call TRBJ2-5, with 9 bases lining up with TRBD2. Germline trimming cut 4 bases from V and 5 bases from J; bases unmatched to any gene: 15. The germline gives CDR1 SGHRS, CDR2 YFSETQ. The CDR3 is 17 residues long. The DNA of the CDR3 is TGCGCCAGCAGCCCGGGTGGTGGCGGGGGGGCCTCTGAGACCCAGTACTTC. Its translation: CASSPGGGGGASETQYF.

The chain combines TRBV5-1 with TRBJ2-7; the D is unclear. V lost 2 bases and J lost 2, with 11 bases in between. In germline, CDR1 is SGHRS, CDR2 YFSETQ. This CDR3 has 14 amino acids. CDR3 in DNA: TGCGCCAGCAGCTTCGATGGGGTCCCCTACGAGCAGTACTTC. This encodes CASSFDGVPYEQYF.

Concerning this clonotype: This sequence may be a read error, since a much larger clone differs from it by one base. The rearrangement uses TRBV18 and TRBJ2-5; perhaps TRBD1 as D (6 bases). The DNA matches TRBJ2-1 better at its end, which makes the J call doubtful. There are 13 residues in the CDR3. Germline V gives CDR1 KGHSH, CDR2 LQKENI. The CDR3 nucleotides are TGTGCCAGCACAGGGATTCCTCAAGAGACCCAGTTCTTC. It translates to CASTGIPQETQFF.

This clonotype was recorded many times. The chain employs TRBV7-2 and TRBJ2-5; tentatively, D is TRBD1 (6 bases). V lost 5 bases and J lost 5, with 18 bases in between. Per the germline V gene, CDR1 is SGHTA and CDR2 is FQGNSA. The CDR3 covers 15 residues. The CDR3 region is CASSPLLGAWETQYF. The DNA for the CDR3 is TGTGCCAGCAGCCCATTGTTGGGGGCGTGGGAGACCCAGTACTTC.

The chain combines TRBV7-9 with TRBJ2-1; D is tentatively TRBD1 or TRBD2 (5 bases each). Trimming left V 5 bases short and J 3 bases short, with 17 bases between. This CDR3 has 16 amino acids. The germline V gene has CDR1 SEHNR and CDR2 FQNEAQ (reference sequence). The CDR3 bases are TGTGCCAGCAGCCCGGGACGAGCGAGGGACTACAATGAGCAGTTCTTC. Its protein is CASSPGRARDYNEQFF.

This clonotype occurred once. A much larger clone lies one base from this, so it may be a read error. The chain is built from TRBV20-1 and TRBJ1-2; TRBD1 might be the D (5 bases). This CDR3 has 12 residues. Germline loops: CDR1 DFQATT, CDR2 SNEGSKA (reference sequence). DNA for the CDR3: TGCAGTGCAAACCGGGACCGGTACGGCTACATCTTC. Translating it yields CSANRDRYGYIF.

The count of this clonotype is one. This chain connects TRBV6-2 or TRBV6-3 to TRBJ1-1; the D is unclear. With 7 bases removed from V and 0 bases from J, the gap between germline ends came to 12 bases. The CDR3 runs 14 residues. Looked up from germline, CDR1 is MNHEY and CDR2 is SVGEGT. CDR3 nucleotide sequence: TGTGCCAGCATCCAACACAACATGAACACTGAAGCTTTCTTT. It specifies CASIQHNMNTEAFF.

In its sample, this clonotype was seen a few times. The V call is TRBV18, the J call TRBJ1-2; no clear D gene. The V and J ends lost 3 bases and 5 bases respectively, with 13 bases between them. Germline V CDR1 and CDR2: KGHSH, LQKENI. The CDR3 sequence is 14 residues long. The CDR3 bases are TGTGCCAGCTCACCCATGGACGGAACTTATGGCTACACCTTC. It yields the protein CASSPMDGTYGYTF.